This TCR beta chain came from a study of control samples from healthy donors and cancer patients. TCRdb's table, derived via immunoSEQ multiplex PCR, lists solely in-frame clones and lacks some. The profile shows 40,000 to 60,000 clones, more than 70% of them singletons. The TCR sequence derives from a man aged 50 to 60 with head and neck cancer. Sample: PBMCs.

The CDR3 nucleotides read TGTGCCAGCAGCCCGGACAGGAGGAAGGATTCACCCCTCCACTTT. This codes for CASSPDRRKDSPLHF. This chain uses TRBV5-6 with TRBJ1-6; 7 bases line up with TRBD1. The CDR3 runs to 15 residues. The germline CDR1 and CDR2 sequences are SGHDT and YYEEEE. V lost 4 bases and J lost 8; bases outside the gene matches: 9.